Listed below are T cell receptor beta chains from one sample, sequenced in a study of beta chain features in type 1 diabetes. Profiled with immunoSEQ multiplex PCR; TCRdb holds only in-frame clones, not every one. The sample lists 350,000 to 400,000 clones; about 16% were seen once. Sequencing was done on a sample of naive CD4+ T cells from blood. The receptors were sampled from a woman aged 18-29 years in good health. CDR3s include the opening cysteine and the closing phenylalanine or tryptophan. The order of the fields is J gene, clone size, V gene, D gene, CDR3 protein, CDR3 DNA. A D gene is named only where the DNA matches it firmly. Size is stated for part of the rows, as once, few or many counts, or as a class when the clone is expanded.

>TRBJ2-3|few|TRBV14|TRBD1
CASTALTGADTQYF
TGTGCCAGCACCGCTCTTACAGGGGCAGATACGCAGTATTTT
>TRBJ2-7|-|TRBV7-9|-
CASSGPGYEQYF
TGTGCCAGCTCTGGTCCGGGCTACGAGCAGTACTTC
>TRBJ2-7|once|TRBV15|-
CATAGGEQYF
TGTGCCACCGCCGGGGGAGAGCAGTACTTC
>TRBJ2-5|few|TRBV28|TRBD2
CASWTSGSQETQYF
TGTGCCAGCTGGACTAGCGGGAGCCAGGAGACCCAGTACTTC
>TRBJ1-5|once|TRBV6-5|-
CASRRGGSQPQHF
TGTGCCAGCAGGAGGGGAGGGTCTCAGCCCCAGCATTTT
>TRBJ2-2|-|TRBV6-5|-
CASSQVGTGELFF
TGTGCCAGCAGCCAAGTCGGCACCGGGGAGCTGTTTTTT
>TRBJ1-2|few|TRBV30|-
CAWSPGNYGYTF
TGTGCCTGGAGCCCAGGGAACTATGGCTACACCTTC
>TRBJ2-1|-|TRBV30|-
CAWSRGYSYNEQFF
TGTGCCTGGAGTCGGGGTTACTCCTACAATGAGCAGTTCTTC
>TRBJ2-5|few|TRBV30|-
CAWTWRRRETQYF
TGTGCCTGGACTTGGCGGCGGAGGGAGACCCAGTACTTC
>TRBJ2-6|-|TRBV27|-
CASSLLSVPSGANVLTF
TGTGCCAGCAGTTTATTGTCAGTACCCTCTGGGGCCAACGTCCTGACTTTC
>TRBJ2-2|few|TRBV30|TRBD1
CAWSRGPGELFF
TGTGCCTGGAGTAGGGGGCCCGGGGAGCTGTTTTTT
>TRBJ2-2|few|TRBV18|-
CASSHRDTGELFF
TGTGCCAGCTCACACAGGGACACCGGGGAGCTGTTTTTT
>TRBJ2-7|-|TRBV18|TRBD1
CASSRDSSEQYF
TGTGCCAGCTCACGGGACAGCTCCGAGCAGTACTTC
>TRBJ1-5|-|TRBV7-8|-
CASKEWGDSNQPQHF
TGTGCAAGCAAGGAATGGGGAGATAGCAATCAGCCCCAGCATTTT
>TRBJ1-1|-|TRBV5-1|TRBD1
CASSSGQGRAFF
TGCGCCAGCAGCTCGGGACAGGGAAGAGCTTTCTTT
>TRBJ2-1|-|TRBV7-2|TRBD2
CASSRTSGGYNEQFF
TGTGCCAGCAGCCGGACTAGCGGGGGCTACAATGAGCAGTTCTTC
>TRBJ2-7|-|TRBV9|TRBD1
CASSEGQSYEQYF
TGTGCCAGCAGCGAGGGACAGAGCTACGAGCAGTACTTC
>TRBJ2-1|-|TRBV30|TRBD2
CAWSVLAGGNEQFF
TGTGCCTGGAGTGTACTAGCGGGAGGTAATGAGCAGTTCTTC
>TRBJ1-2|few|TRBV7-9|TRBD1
CASTRDRRTNYGYTF
TGTGCCAGCACCCGGGACAGAAGAACTAACTATGGCTACACCTTC
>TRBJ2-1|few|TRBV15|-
CATSRGVGRSYNEQFF
TGTGCCACCAGCAGAGGCGTGGGGAGGTCCTACAATGAGCAGTTCTTC
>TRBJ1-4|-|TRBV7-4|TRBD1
CASSCGQGAGSVGEKLFF
TGTGCCAGCAGTTGCGGACAGGGGGCAGGATCGGTTGGTGAAAAACTGTTTTTT
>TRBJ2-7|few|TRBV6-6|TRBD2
CASSYLREGTYEQYF
TGTGCCAGCAGTTACTTACGGGAGGGTACCTACGAGCAGTACTTC
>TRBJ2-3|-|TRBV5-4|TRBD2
CASSVTSASMNTQYF
TGTGCCAGCAGTGTGACTAGCGCCAGTATGAATACGCAGTATTTT